Presented here are 21 T cell receptor beta chains from one specimen sequenced in a study of T cells in Graves' hyperthyroidism and ophthalmopathy. Amplification yielded TCR beta CDR3 regions, with RNA transcripts as the source. The HTBI primer set served for first-round RT-PCR of the TCR CDR3. TCRdb re-called the multiplex PCR reads through MiXCR, storing one row per CDR3 protein. The sample has about 640,000 distinct CDR3 sequences, around 20% seen once. Sequencing was carried out using blood. The receptors shown here come from a man aged 30 to 39 with Graves' ophthalmopathy.

The chain links TRBV6-1 to TRBJ2-3, with D perhaps TRBD1 (5 bases). The CDR3 spans 14 residues. The germline CDR1 and CDR2 sequences are MNHNS and SASEGT. V lost 5 bases and J lost 2, with 11 bases in between. The CDR3 loop reads CASSRTFSTDTQYF. The DNA for the CDR3 is TGTGCCAGCAGTCGGACATTTTCCACAGATACGCAGTATTTT.

The chain carries TRBV15 and TRBJ1-5, with 9 bases that match TRBD1. The CDR3 is made up of 15 amino acids. The ends lost 5 bases at V and 5 bases at J; junction bases unmatched: 7. The germline V gene has CDR1 LNHNV and CDR2 YYDKDF (reference sequence). The CDR3 bases are TGTGCCACCAGCTTCGGGACAGGGAGCTATCAGCCCCAGCATTTT. Amino acids: CATSFGTGSYQPQHF.

The chain uses TRBV29-1 and TRBJ2-3, with D unresolved. V gave up 0 bases and J gave up 1 base, with 8 bases separating them. CDR1 SQVTM and CDR2 ANQGSEA come from the germline V gene. The CDR3 is 14 residues long. The CDR3 sequence is CSVEERAGTDTQYF. CDR3 bases: TGCAGCGTTGAAGAAAGAGCAGGCACAGATACGCAGTATTTT.

The V call is TRBV5-4, the J call TRBJ1-1, with D unresolved. The germline V gene has CDR1 SGHNT and CDR2 YYREEE (reference sequence). Trimming pared 4 bases from V and 5 bases from J, leaving 15 bases between. CDR3 length: 14 amino acids. CDR3 region: CASSPGSRGTEAFF. CDR3 nucleotides: TGTGCCAGCAGCCCGGGGTCTCGAGGGACTGAAGCTTTCTTT.

The gene calls are TRBV20-1 and TRBJ2-1; D is possibly TRBD2 (5 bases). V lost 5 bases to trimming and J lost 8 bases, with 19 bases between them. Germline values: CDR1 DFQATT, CDR2 SNEGSKA (reference sequence). This CDR3 has 14 amino acids. CDR3 sequence: CSACPLGSGDEQFF. The CDR3, as DNA: TGCAGTGCTTGCCCCTTGGGAAGCGGCGATGAGCAGTTCTTC.

At least ten counts were recorded for this clonotype. The CDR3 loop reads CASSDNSNEQFF. The CDR3 DNA reads as TGTGCCAGCAGTGACAACAGCAATGAGCAGTTCTTC. The genes are TRBV27 and TRBJ2-1; D gene ambiguous. This CDR3 spans 12 amino acids. Germline V gene sequence: CDR1 MNHEY, CDR2 SMNVEV (reference sequence). Deletions cut 5 bases from V and 6 bases from J, with 8 bases between.

J is TRBJ2-7 and V is TRBV30, with 11 bases fitting TRBD2. The germline CDR1 and CDR2 sequences are GTSNPN and SVGIG (reference sequence). This CDR3 is built from 14 residues. V gave up 3 bases and J gave up 8 bases; unmatched junction bases: 9. Here the CDR3 DNA reads TGTGCCTGGAGGCTAGCGGGAGGCCCCGCGAAGCAGTACTTC. Protein: CAWRLAGGPAKQYF.

This clonotype was observed many times. The chain carries TRBV7-9 and TRBJ2-7; D gene ambiguous. Germline-derived CDR1 and CDR2 are SEHNR and FQNEAQ (reference sequence). V was cut by 2 bases and J by 6 bases, with 20 bases left in between. CDR3 size: 16 residues. The CDR3 loop reads CASSLSGSGNVGEQYF. CDR3 nucleotides: TGTGCCAGCAGCTTAAGTGGATCTGGGAACGTAGGCGAGCAGTACTTC.

This clonotype has just a few counts. One base away lies a much larger clone, so this may be a sequencing read error. CDR3 DNA sequence: TGTGCCAGCAGTTTTCCGTCGGGGGCGCGTCCCTACGAGCAGTACTTC. Translating it yields CASSFPSGARPYEQYF. The genes are TRBV28 and TRBJ2-7, with D possibly being TRBD1 or TRBD2 (6 bases each). Trimming removed 3 bases from V and 2 bases from J, with 17 bases in between. The CDR3 length is 16 residues. Germline CDR1 reads MDHEN; CDR2 reads SYDVKM.

This clonotype was picked up a small number of times. The chain links TRBV30 to TRBJ2-3; D ambiguous. V was pared by 5 bases and J by 4 bases, with 10 bases between. The CDR3 loop spans 12 amino acids. Germline V gives CDR1 GTSNPN, CDR2 SVGIG (reference sequence). CDR3 sequence (DNA): TGTGCCTGGGGGAAACGACCAGATACGCAGTATTTT. It codes for CAWGKRPDTQYF.

This rearrangement joins TRBV20-1 to TRBJ2-5; tentatively, D is TRBD1 (6 bases). The CDR3 has 15 amino acids. The V end lost 0 bases, the J end lost 2 bases, and 13 bases lay between the germline ends. CDR1 DFQATT and CDR2 SNEGSKA come from the germline V gene (reference sequence). DNA of the CDR3: TGCAGTGCTAGAGATTTTAAGGGGGTACAAGAGACCCAGTACTTC. Translating gives CSARDFKGVQETQYF.

This clonotype was seen many times. This chain joins TRBV11-2 and TRBJ2-7; 11 bases agree with TRBD1. The CDR3 extends over 15 amino acids. Germline assignment: CDR1 SGHAT and CDR2 FQNNGV. V shed 5 bases and J 2 bases; nucleotides not matched to a gene: 5. The DNA of the CDR3 is TGTGCCAGCAGCGACCCGGGACAGGGGGCCTACGAGCAGTACTTC. Residues: CASSDPGQGAYEQYF. The full variable domain, its missing parts supplied by reference TRBV11-2 and TRBJ2-7, is EAGVAQSPRYKIIEKRQSVAFWCNPISGHATLYWYQQILGQGPKLLIQFQNNGVVDDSQLPKDRFSAERLKGVDSTLKIQPAKLEDSAVYLCASSDPGQGAYEQYFGPGTRLTVT.

The chain is built from TRBV12-3 or TRBV12-4 and TRBJ2-1; 7 bases agree with TRBD1. Trimming took 9 bases from V and 6 from J; bases not matched to a gene: 17. The CDR3 loop spans 16 amino acids. The CDR3 DNA reads TGTGCCAGTTTTTCCCAACCCCTACAGGGGAGCAATGAGCAGTTCTTC. It specifies CASFSQPLQGSNEQFF.

The CDR3 bases are TGTGCCAGCAGCACCAGCGAGGGAAAGGTGAAGTACTTC. It codes for CASSTSEGKVKYF. V usage is TRBV7-3 and J usage is TRBJ2-5; TRBD2 is a possible D gene (5 bases). There are 13 residues in the CDR3. V gave up 5 bases and J gave up 12 bases, with 19 bases separating them. CDR1 and CDR2 (germline): SGHTA, FQGTGA.

The V gene is TRBV6-5, the J gene TRBJ1-6; D unresolved. CDR3 length equals 16 residues. The germline CDR1 and CDR2 sequences are MNHEY and SVGAGI. Deletions cut 0 bases from V and 9 bases from J, with 15 bases between. This chain's CDR3 is CASSYSGRTLSSPLHF. DNA for the CDR3: TGTGCCAGCAGTTACTCAGGGCGCACCCTTAGTTCACCCCTCCACTTT.

This clonotype was seen a few times. This sequence joins TRBV7-9 and TRBJ2-7; 9 positions agree with TRBD2. The CDR3 covers 16 residues. The germline gives CDR1 SEHNR, CDR2 FQNEAQ (reference sequence). With V trimmed by 5 bases and J by 0 bases, 8 bases remained unmatched. CDR3: CASSERTSEHSYEQYF. The CDR3 nucleotides read TGTGCCAGCAGCGAGCGGACTAGCGAACACTCCTACGAGCAGTACTTC.

Ten or more counts support this clonotype. The V and J genes are TRBV10-3 and TRBJ2-7, with TRBD2 matching 7 bases. The germline gives CDR1 ENHRY, CDR2 SYGVKD. The CDR3 totals 14 residues. Unmatched junction bases numbered 5, after V lost 4 bases and J lost 2 bases. DNA for the CDR3: TGTGCCATCAGTGCTGTGGGAGGGACCTACGAGCAGTACTTC. Translating gives CAISAVGGTYEQYF.

This clonotype is a singleton in its sample. The J gene is TRBJ2-5, the V gene TRBV24-1; D possibly uses TRBD1 or TRBD2 (5 bases each). Germline V CDR1 and CDR2: KGHDR, SFDVKD. The length of the CDR3 is 18 residues. V was cut by 1 base and J by 2 bases, with 19 bases left in between. CDR3 protein: CATSDFRGAGLRQETQYF. In DNA, the CDR3 is TGTGCCACCAGTGATTTTCGAGGGGCGGGCCTAAGGCAAGAGACCCAGTACTTC.

This clonotype was recorded many times. This chain connects TRBV20-1 to TRBJ1-1; D is ambiguous. Per germline, CDR1 DFQATT and CDR2 SNEGSKA (reference sequence). The CDR3 extends over 18 amino acids. The V and J ends lost 3 bases and 1 base respectively, with 24 bases between them. In DNA, the CDR3 is TGCAGTGCTAGTGGGGTCGTGGGGAACGTGGGATGGAACACTGAAGCTTTCTTT. Protein product: CSASGVVGNVGWNTEAFF.

The chain employs TRBV11-2 and TRBJ1-1, with D maybe TRBD1 (6 bases). CDR1 is SGHAT and CDR2 is FQNNGV in the germline V gene. V dropped 1 base and J dropped 0 bases, with 9 bases sitting between them. There are 15 residues in the CDR3. The CDR3 loop is CASSLAGVMNTEAFF. The DNA for the CDR3 is TGTGCCAGCAGCTTAGCAGGGGTCATGAACACTGAAGCTTTCTTT.

In this sample, this clonotype turned up many times. The rearrangement uses TRBV20-1 and TRBJ2-3; D is perhaps TRBD1 or TRBD2 (5 bases each). The ends were cut back, 2 bases at V and 10 bases at J, with 22 bases in the middle. Germline loops: CDR1 DFQATT, CDR2 SNEGSKA (reference sequence). This CDR3 comprises 15 residues. The CDR3 DNA reads as TGCAGTGCTAGAAGGCTCGGACAAAATAAGCGGTCGCAGTATTTT. Its protein product is CSARRLGQNKRSQYF.